The 27 T cell receptor beta chains given below trace back to one sample, sequenced in a study of immune evolution from preneoplasia to lung adenocarcinoma. The protocol was immunoSEQ multiplex PCR, while the TCRdb copy is restricted to in-frame clones and leaves out a portion. The repertoire holds about 16,000 clones, with around 88% as singletons. The sequenced sample was FFPE invasive lung adenocarcinoma tissue. These receptors were obtained from a person aged 65-85 years with invasive lung adenocarcinoma.

V is TRBV27 and J is TRBJ2-7, with 7 bases that match TRBD1. V lost 6 bases to trimming and J lost 0 bases; unmatched junction nucleotides: 5. The CDR3 totals 14 residues. Germline V gene data show CDR1 as MNHEY and CDR2 as SMNVEV (reference sequence). CDR3 loop: CASRMGTDSYEQYF. The CDR3 nucleotides read TGTGCCAGCAGGATGGGGACAGACTCCTACGAGCAGTACTTC.

V usage is TRBV7-9 and J usage is TRBJ2-5; 9 bases line up with TRBD2. J gave up 1 base and V 2 bases, and 5 bases lay outside the gene matches. CDR1 SEHNR and CDR2 FQNEAQ come from the germline V gene (reference sequence). The CDR3 is made up of 16 amino acids. In DNA form, the CDR3 reads TGTGCCAGCAGCTTACCTAGCGGGACTCTCCAAGAGACCCAGTACTTC. Its protein is CASSLPSGTLQETQYF.

This CDR3 is CSVEDIRQRNPTYEQYF. As DNA, the CDR3 is TGCAGCGTTGAAGACATACGACAGCGAAATCCGACCTACGAGCAGTACTTC. This chain uses TRBV29-1 with TRBJ2-7; D possibly corresponds to TRBD1 (5 bases). Germline-derived CDR1 and CDR2 are SQVTM and ANQGSEA. The CDR3 consists of 17 residues. Deletions cut 0 bases from V and 2 bases from J, with 20 bases between.

The chain is built from TRBV6-5 and TRBJ2-5; 8 bases map to TRBD2. Germline V gene data show CDR1 as MNHEY and CDR2 as SVGAGI. The CDR3 is 15 amino acids. The J segment lost 1 base and the V segment lost 5 bases, leaving 6 bases of the junction unmatched. For the CDR3, the DNA is TGTGCCAGCAGTCGAACTAGCGGATCCCAAGAGACCCAGTACTTC. Protein: CASSRTSGSQETQYF.

The rearrangement uses TRBV18 and TRBJ1-5; D is uncertain. The CDR3 totals 13 residues. V lost 2 bases and J 4 bases, leaving 6 bases between the germline ends. Germline CDR1 is KGHSH and CDR2 is LQKENI. CDR3 bases: TGTGCCAGCTCACCATCTACTAATCAGCCCCAGCATTTT. Translation: CASSPSTNQPQHF.

This rearrangement joins TRBV6-5 to TRBJ1-5; the D gene is possibly TRBD1 (5 bases). Trimming cost V 5 bases and J 3 bases, with 14 bases left between them. Germline loops: CDR1 MNHEY, CDR2 SVGAGI. The CDR3 loop spans 15 amino acids. As DNA, the CDR3 is TGTGCCAGCAGTCGGGACGGCGAACACAATCAGCCCCAGCATTTT. Protein product: CASSRDGEHNQPQHF.

CDR3 coding DNA: TGTGCCAGCACCCCCCTGGGACAGGGGAACACCGGGGAGCTGTTTTTT. As protein: CASTPLGQGNTGELFF. This chain connects TRBV14 to TRBJ2-2, with 9 bases that match TRBD1. This CDR3 has 16 residues. V shed 7 bases, J shed 1 base, and the junction held 7 bases outside the gene matches. Germline CDR1 SGHDN, CDR2 FVKESK.

The J gene is TRBJ2-3, the V gene TRBV7-2; 7 nucleotides line up with TRBD2. V dropped 4 bases and J dropped 2; count of bases not matched to a gene: 12. This CDR3 is built from 17 residues. Germline assignment: CDR1 SGHTA and CDR2 FQGNSA. The CDR3 DNA reads as TGTGCCAGCAGCTCGGCTAGCGGTCCCCGCTCCACAGATACGCAGTATTTT. Translation: CASSSASGPRSTDTQYF.

The chain links TRBV7-3 to TRBJ2-2; 8 nucleotides line up with TRBD1. Germline trimming cut 2 bases from V and 1 base from J; bases unmatched to any gene: 3. CDR1 and CDR2 (germline): SGHTA, FQGTGA. This CDR3 has 16 residues. The CDR3 here is CASSLQGAGNTGELFF. The CDR3 region has the DNA TGTGCCAGCAGCTTACAGGGGGCCGGGAACACCGGGGAGCTGTTTTTT.

The V and J genes are TRBV19 and TRBJ2-7; 10 bases match TRBD2. This CDR3 has 15 amino acids. Germline CDR1 reads LNHDA; CDR2 reads SQIVND (reference sequence). V dropped 5 bases and J dropped 3; count of bases not matched to a gene: 7. The CDR3: CASSPYSSGSYEQYF. The CDR3 nucleotides are TGTGCCAGTAGTCCGTATTCTAGCGGGAGCTACGAGCAGTACTTC.

This chain joins TRBV18 and TRBJ2-5; maybe TRBD2 (6 bases). Looked up from germline, CDR1 is KGHSH and CDR2 is LQKENI. With 3 bases removed from V and 2 bases from J, the gap between germline ends came to 7 bases. The CDR3 length is 13 residues. Here the CDR3 reads CASSPGLQETQYF. The CDR3 bases are TGTGCCAGCTCACCGGGACTTCAAGAGACCCAGTACTTC.

The J gene is TRBJ1-2, the V gene TRBV11-3; 9 bases map to TRBD1. V dropped 4 bases and J dropped 1; count of bases not matched to a gene: 10. The CDR3 has 17 amino acids. From germline, CDR1 is SGHNT and CDR2 YENEEA. The CDR3 loop reads CASSSNPGQGNNYGYTF. The DNA of the CDR3 is TGTGCCAGCAGCTCAAACCCAGGACAGGGGAATAACTATGGCTACACCTTC.

This rearrangement joins TRBV7-9 to TRBJ1-1; D unclear. The length of the CDR3 is 14 residues. The germline V and J ends were trimmed by 1 base and 3 bases, with 9 bases remaining between them. CDR1 and CDR2 from the germline V gene are SEHNR and FQNEAQ (reference sequence). The CDR3 region is CASSLGLKDTEAFF. For the CDR3, the DNA is TGTGCCAGCAGCTTAGGGTTGAAAGACACTGAAGCTTTCTTT.

This clone is a singleton in its sample. The chain recombines TRBV28 with TRBJ2-7; 7 nucleotides match TRBD1. The CDR3 covers 14 residues. CDR1 is MDHEN and CDR2 is SYDVKM in the germline V gene. The V segment lost 5 bases and the J segment 2 bases; nucleotides outside the gene matches: 6. CDR3 in amino acids: CASSITGVPYEQYF. The CDR3 DNA follows: TGTGCCAGCAGTATTACAGGGGTCCCCTACGAGCAGTACTTC.

This clone has a single count. This chain links TRBV5-4 with TRBJ2-3; D ambiguous. Trimming removed 5 bases at V and 4 bases at J, with 11 bases between. Germline lookup yields CDR1 SGHNT and CDR2 YYREEE (reference sequence). The CDR3 extends over 13 amino acids. The CDR3 loop reads CASSSVLADTQYF. The CDR3 DNA reads TGTGCCAGCAGTTCGGTTTTGGCAGATACGCAGTATTTT.

This chain joins TRBV18 and TRBJ1-1; D may be TRBD1 (6 bases). V lost 3 bases to trimming and J lost 11 bases, with 16 bases between them. The CDR3 length is 13 residues. CDR1 KGHSH and CDR2 LQKENI come from the germline V gene. The CDR3 loop is CASSPLADSRAFF. DNA of the CDR3: TGTGCCAGCTCACCCCTAGCGGACAGTAGGGCTTTCTTT.

The V call is TRBV19, the J call TRBJ2-2, with 13 bases that match TRBD2. CDR1 and CDR2 (germline): LNHDA, SQIVND (reference sequence). J lost 0 bases, V lost 4 bases, and 2 bases had no gene match. There are 17 residues in the CDR3. The CDR3 sequence: CASSRTSGGSNTGELFF. As DNA, the CDR3 is TGTGCCAGTAGTAGGACTAGCGGGGGCTCGAACACCGGGGAGCTGTTTTTT. Supplemented by reference TRBV19 and TRBJ2-2, the full variable domain reads DGGITQSPKYLFRKEGQNVTLSCEQNLNHDAMYWYRQDPGQGLRLIYYSQIVNDFQKGDIAEGYSVSREKKESFPLTVTSAQKNPTAFYLCASSRTSGGSNTGELFFGEGSRLTVL.

The chain employs TRBV7-3 and TRBJ2-7; the match to TRBD2 covers 9 bases. Germline lookup yields CDR1 SGHTA and CDR2 FQGTGA. V lost 7 bases and J lost 5; bases outside the gene matches: 12. This CDR3 has 15 amino acids. This CDR3 reads CASTKPASGIHEQYF. The CDR3 bases are TGTGCCAGCACCAAACCGGCTAGCGGGATCCACGAGCAGTACTTC.

The V gene is TRBV6-1, the J gene TRBJ1-5; D not resolved. V dropped 4 bases and J dropped 15 bases, with 16 bases sitting between them. The CDR3 consists of 12 residues. The germline V gene has CDR1 MNHNS and CDR2 SASEGT. This chain's CDR3 is CASSAPSAEGHF. In DNA, the CDR3 is TGTGCCAGCAGTGCTCCGTCAGCCGAAGGGCATTTT.

The J gene is TRBJ1-4, the V gene TRBV15; D not resolved. Germline assignment: CDR1 LNHNV and CDR2 YYDKDF (reference sequence). The CDR3 covers 15 residues. The germline V and J ends were trimmed by 1 base and 5 bases, with 11 bases remaining between them. CDR3 loop: CATSRGGAANEKLFF. CDR3 DNA: TGTGCCACCAGCAGAGGTGGTGCAGCCAATGAAAAACTGTTTTTT.

This clone occurred once. This chain joins TRBV5-6 and TRBJ1-4, with D maybe TRBD1 (6 bases). With 5 bases removed from V and 6 bases from J, the gap between germline ends came to 17 bases. Germline CDR1 SGHDT, CDR2 YYEEEE. The CDR3 contains 15 residues. The DNA for the CDR3 is TGTGCCAGCAGGCAGTTCGGACAGCCCGATGAAAAACTGTTTTTT. It yields the protein CASRQFGQPDEKLFF.

The chain combines TRBV7-9 with TRBJ2-3; 10 nucleotides agree with TRBD1. J lost 4 bases, V lost 5 bases, and 3 bases had no gene match. Germline V gives CDR1 SEHNR, CDR2 FQNEAQ (reference sequence). This CDR3 has 14 amino acids. This CDR3 is CASSQDRGSDTQYF. DNA for the CDR3: TGTGCCAGCAGCCAGGACAGGGGGTCAGATACGCAGTATTTT.

The genes are TRBV20-1 and TRBJ2-7, with a possible D match to TRBD2 (6 bases). The CDR3 spans 11 residues. CDR1 is DFQATT, CDR2 SNEGSKA, per germline (reference sequence). V was clipped by 6 bases and J by 6 bases, with 12 bases between them. In DNA, the CDR3 is TGCAGTGCCAAGCCGGGACTCGAGCAGTACTTC. As protein: CSAKPGLEQYF.

On this clone: This CDR3 is also generated by other DNA sequences in the sample. The chain combines TRBV7-2 with TRBJ2-1, with TRBD2 matching over 10 bases. The CDR3 totals 16 residues. Germline CDR1 reads SGHTA; CDR2 reads FQGNSA. V shed 5 bases and J 8 bases; nucleotides not matched to a gene: 12. CDR3 sequence (DNA): TGTGCCAGCAGCAGGACTAGCGGAAGAGAGGGAGATGAGCAGTTCTTC. Translation: CASSRTSGREGDEQFF.

This clone occurred once. This rearrangement joins TRBV11-2 to TRBJ1-2; the match to TRBD1 covers 8 bases. Germline V gene sequence: CDR1 SGHAT, CDR2 FQNNGV. CDR3 length: 15 amino acids. The ends lost 5 bases at V and 9 bases at J; junction bases unmatched: 14. The CDR3 coding sequence is TGTGCCAGCAGCCGACCCGGGACAGGTCTCCCTCGCTACACCTTC. It yields the protein CASSRPGTGLPRYTF.

The rearrangement joins TRBV18 to TRBJ2-2; D remains ambiguous. Germline V gene sequence: CDR1 KGHSH, CDR2 LQKENI. V lost 3 bases and J 7 bases, leaving 6 bases between the germline ends. The CDR3 has 12 amino acids. This chain's CDR3 is CASSPVHGELFF. The DNA for the CDR3 is TGTGCCAGCTCACCTGTGCACGGGGAGCTGTTTTTT.

V usage is TRBV19 and J usage is TRBJ2-7, with D possibly TRBD2 on 5 matching bases. CDR3 length: 13 residues. The ends were cut back, 1 base at V and 4 bases at J, with 8 bases in the middle. Germline V gene lookup returns CDR1 LNHDA and CDR2 SQIVND (reference sequence). The CDR3, as DNA: TGTGCCAGTAGTATAGGCGGCGGGTACGAGCAGTACTTC. Its protein product is CASSIGGGYEQYF.